The entry below gives a single T cell receptor beta chain sequence along with its context. Its antigen is not identified. This sample is part of a study of CD4 T cells in relation to SARS-CoV-2 and coronaviruses. Only in-frame clones appear in the TCRdb table, and some are missing; sequencing was by immunoSEQ multiplex PCR. The table records some 40,000 clones, 77% of them present only once. This CDR3 has 15 residues. Germline V gene lookup returns CDR1 SGHRS and CDR2 YFSETQ. The V and J ends lost 0 bases and 2 bases, in that order; junction bases with no gene match: 4. J is TRBJ2-7 and V is TRBV5-1, with 8 bases identical to TRBD2. The sequencing sample was made of memory CD4+ T cells from PBMCs, cultured in vitro. This sequence originates from an adult with COVID-19. The CDR3 DNA reads TGCGCCAGCAGCTTGGGTAATAGCGGGGCCTACGAGCAGTACTTC. Translation gives CASSLGNSGAYEQYF.